This T cell receptor (beta chain) was observed in a study of OX40 agonist ivuxolimab in advanced cancers. Study context: Patients received ivuxolimab, an agonistic anti-OX40 (CD134) antibody. Patients enrolled in dose escalation were diagnosed with hepatocellular carcinoma, melanoma, renal cell or head and neck cancer. Every 2 weeks, patients got intravenous ivuxolimab at one of six dose levels (0.01-10 mg/kg). Broader study findings: The CD4+ and CD8+ T cells in the blood had expanded clonally by week 6 at 0.1 to 3.0 mg/kg.

TCRdb's copy holds only in-frame clones and misses some; the assay was immunoSEQ multiplex PCR. The sample lists roughly 120,000 clones, roughly nine tenths occurring once. On this clone itself: Its antigen is undetermined.

Germline V gene sequence: CDR1 SGHDT, CDR2 YYEEEE. The CDR3 length is 11 residues. Trimming pared 3 bases from V and 5 bases from J, leaving 5 bases between. The receptor was isolated from an adult with an advanced solid tumor such as melanoma, head and neck, liver or kidney cancer. Here the sequenced sample was CD4+ or CD8+ T cells sorted from blood, taken in a trial of the OX40 agonist ivuxolimab. The V call is TRBV5-6, the J call TRBJ2-5; D gene unclear. The CDR3 is CASSSRETQYF. CDR3 nucleotides: TGTGCCAGCAGCTCAAGGGAGACCCAGTACTTC.